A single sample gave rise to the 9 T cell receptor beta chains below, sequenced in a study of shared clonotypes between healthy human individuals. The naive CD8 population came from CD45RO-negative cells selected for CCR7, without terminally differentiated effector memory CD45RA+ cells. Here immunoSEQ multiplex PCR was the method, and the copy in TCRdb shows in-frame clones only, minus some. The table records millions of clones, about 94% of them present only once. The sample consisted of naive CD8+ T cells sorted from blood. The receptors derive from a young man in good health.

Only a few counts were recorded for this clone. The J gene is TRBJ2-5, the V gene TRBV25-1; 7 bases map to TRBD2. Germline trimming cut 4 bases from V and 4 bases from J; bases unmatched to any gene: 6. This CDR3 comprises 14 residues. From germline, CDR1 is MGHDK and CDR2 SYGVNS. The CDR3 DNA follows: TGTGCCAGCAGTGGACAGACTAGCTCAGAGACCCAGTACTTC. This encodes CASSGQTSSETQYF.

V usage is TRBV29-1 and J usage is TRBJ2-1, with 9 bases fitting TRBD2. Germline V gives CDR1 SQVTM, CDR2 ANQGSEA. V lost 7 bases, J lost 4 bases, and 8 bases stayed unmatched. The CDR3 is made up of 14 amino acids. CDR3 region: CSAQSGGPYNEQFF. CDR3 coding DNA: TGCAGCGCCCAGAGCGGGGGGCCTTACAATGAGCAGTTCTTC.

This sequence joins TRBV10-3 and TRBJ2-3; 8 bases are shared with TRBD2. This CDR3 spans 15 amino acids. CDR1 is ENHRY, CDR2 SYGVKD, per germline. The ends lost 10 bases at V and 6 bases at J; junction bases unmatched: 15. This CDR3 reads CATTSTSDGGDTQYF. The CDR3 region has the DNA TGTGCCACCACGTCGACTAGCGACGGGGGTGATACGCAGTATTTT.

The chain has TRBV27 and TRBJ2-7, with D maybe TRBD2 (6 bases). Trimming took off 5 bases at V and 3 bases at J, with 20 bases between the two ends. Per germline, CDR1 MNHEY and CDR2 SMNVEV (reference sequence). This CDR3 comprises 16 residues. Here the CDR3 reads CASSPSWGVRFYEQYF. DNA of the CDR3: TGTGCCAGCAGTCCATCATGGGGGGTCCGATTCTACGAGCAGTACTTC.

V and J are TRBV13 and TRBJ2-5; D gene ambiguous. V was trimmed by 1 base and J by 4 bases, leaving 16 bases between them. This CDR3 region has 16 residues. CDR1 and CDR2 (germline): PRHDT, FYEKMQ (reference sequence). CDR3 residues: CASSLADLGSGETQYF. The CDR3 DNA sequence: TGTGCCAGCAGCTTAGCCGATCTGGGGTCGGGAGAGACCCAGTACTTC.

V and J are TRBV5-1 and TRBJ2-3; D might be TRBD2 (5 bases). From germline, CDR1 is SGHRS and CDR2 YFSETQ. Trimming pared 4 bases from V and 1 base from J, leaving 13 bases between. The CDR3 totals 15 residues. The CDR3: CASSLGVIGTDTQYF. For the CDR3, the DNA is TGCGCCAGCAGCCTGGGAGTGATTGGCACAGATACGCAGTATTTT.

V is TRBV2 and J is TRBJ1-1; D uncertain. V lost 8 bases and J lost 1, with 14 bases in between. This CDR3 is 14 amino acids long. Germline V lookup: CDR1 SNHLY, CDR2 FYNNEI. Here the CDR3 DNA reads TGTGCCAGCTGTAGGGCTCACGGGAACACTGAAGCTTTCTTT. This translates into CASCRAHGNTEAFF. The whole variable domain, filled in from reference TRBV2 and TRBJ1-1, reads EPEVTQTPSHQVTQMGQEVILRCVPISNHLYFYWYRQILGQKVEFLVSFYNNEISEKSEIFDDQFSVERPDGSNFTLKIRSTKLEDSAMYFCASCRAHGNTEAFFGQGTRLTVV.

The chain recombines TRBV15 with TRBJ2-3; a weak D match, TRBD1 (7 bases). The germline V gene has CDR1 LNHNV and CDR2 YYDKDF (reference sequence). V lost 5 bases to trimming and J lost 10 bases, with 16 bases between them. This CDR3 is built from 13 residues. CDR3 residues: CATSRVRGEAQYF. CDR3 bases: TGTGCCACCAGCCGGGTCAGGGGGGAGGCGCAGTATTTT.

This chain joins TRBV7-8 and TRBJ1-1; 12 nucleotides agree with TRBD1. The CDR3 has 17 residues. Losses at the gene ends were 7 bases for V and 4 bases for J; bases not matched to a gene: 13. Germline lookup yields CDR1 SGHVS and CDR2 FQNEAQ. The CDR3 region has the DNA TGTGCCAGCACCTCCGGGACAGGGGGCGCGTGGGTCACTGAAGCTTTCTTT. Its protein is CASTSGTGGAWVTEAFF.